These 17 T cell receptor beta chains came from one sample sequenced in a study of Ad26.COV2.S vaccination and SARS-CoV-2 variants. Some clones are missing from TCRdb's copy, which holds only in-frame ones; the method was immunoSEQ multiplex PCR. Of roughly 92,000 clones listed, approximately 86% are singletons. Source: peripheral blood, taken after recovery from COVID-19. The source is a human donor who had recovered from COVID-19.

The chain uses TRBV3-1 (or the pseudogene TRBV3-2) and TRBJ2-7; unclear D gene. The CDR3 length is 15 residues. Deletions cut 0 bases from V and 3 bases from J, with 12 bases between. Germline loops: CDR1 LGHDT, CDR2 YNNKEL (reference sequence). CDR3 protein: CASSQDKAGRYEQYF. In DNA, the CDR3 is TGTGCCAGCAGCCAAGATAAGGCAGGCCGCTACGAGCAGTACTTC.

This clone was detected a few times. This chain joins TRBV28 and TRBJ1-5, with TRBD1 matching over 8 bases. This CDR3 contains 16 residues. CDR1 is MDHEN and CDR2 is SYDVKM in the germline V gene. Germline trimming cut 9 bases from V and 6 bases from J; bases unmatched to any gene: 16. The CDR3 is CASERLGTGDFQPQHF. The CDR3 bases are TGTGCCAGTGAGCGCTTGGGGACAGGAGACTTTCAGCCCCAGCATTTT.

The chain couples TRBV9 to TRBJ2-7, with D tentatively TRBD1 or TRBD2 (7 bases each). Trimming pared 3 bases from V and 2 bases from J, leaving 21 bases between. CDR1 is SGDLS and CDR2 is YYNGEE in the germline V gene. The CDR3 is 17 amino acids. CDR3 coding DNA: TGTGCCAGCAGCGGCGAGGGGGGGGGCGGGACAGCCTACGAGCAGTACTTC. Its protein is CASSGEGGGGTAYEQYF.

The chain carries TRBV6-2 or TRBV6-3 and TRBJ2-4, with a tentative D call TRBD2 (5 bases). Trimming took 0 bases from V and 7 from J, leaving 7 bases between them. CDR3 length: 13 residues. Germline CDR1 is MNHEY and CDR2 is SVGEGT. CDR3 protein: CASSYSGDNIQYF. The CDR3 bases are TGTGCCAGCAGTTACTCGGGAGACAACATTCAGTACTTC.

The rearrangement joins TRBV25-1 to TRBJ1-2, with D unresolved. The CDR3 has 12 residues. The V and J ends lost 4 bases and 4 bases respectively, with 7 bases between them. CDR1 and CDR2 (germline): MGHDK, SYGVNS. In DNA, the CDR3 is TGTGCCAGCAGTGGAGAAGGCTATGGCTACACCTTC. Protein sequence: CASSGEGYGYTF.

The CDR3 nucleotides read TGCGCCAGCAGTGAGTCGCAATTGCGGGTCCAAGAGACCCAGTACTTC. Residues: CASSESQLRVQETQYF. The gene calls are TRBV10-2 and TRBJ2-5; D is perhaps TRBD2 (5 bases). This CDR3 has 16 residues. In germline, CDR1 is WSHSY, CDR2 SAAADI. V dropped 0 bases and J dropped 1 base, with 12 bases sitting between them.

J is TRBJ2-6 and V is TRBV11-3; D is undetermined. The CDR3 is 14 residues long. Germline CDR1 SGHNT, CDR2 YENEEA. The V and J ends lost 1 base and 0 bases respectively, with 1 base between them. For the CDR3, the DNA is TGTGCCAGCAGCTTAGCCTCTGGGGCCAACGTCCTGACTTTC. Residues: CASSLASGANVLTF.

The chain employs TRBV28 and TRBJ2-7; a weak D match, TRBD2 (7 bases). The germline V gene encodes CDR1 MDHEN and CDR2 SYDVKM. The V gene lost 7 bases and the J gene lost 1 base, with 17 bases spanning the gap. The CDR3 is 15 residues long. CDR3 amino acids: CASTTGGDLSYEQYF. In DNA, the CDR3 is TGTGCCAGCACCACGGGGGGCGATCTGTCCTACGAGCAGTACTTC.

The V and J genes are TRBV27 and TRBJ1-5; TRBD1 might be the D (6 bases). This CDR3 region has 14 residues. Deletions cut 3 bases from V and 5 bases from J, with 11 bases between. Germline-derived CDR1 and CDR2 are MNHEY and SMNVEV (reference sequence). CDR3 sequence reads: CASSFDRRDQPQHF. DNA of the CDR3: TGTGCCAGCAGTTTTGACAGGAGGGATCAGCCCCAGCATTTT.

J is TRBJ1-3 and V is TRBV6-1; unclear D gene. Germline lookup yields CDR1 MNHNS and CDR2 SASEGT. The V gene lost 4 bases and the J gene lost 0 bases, with 13 bases spanning the gap. The CDR3 loop spans 16 amino acids. The CDR3 bases are TGTGCCAGCAGTGTGATCCCGGTAGGCTCTGGAAACACCATATATTTT. Its translation: CASSVIPVGSGNTIYF.

This clone came up once. The chain has TRBV29-1 and TRBJ1-3, with D uncertain. The germline gives CDR1 SQVTM, CDR2 ANQGSEA. V dropped 4 bases and J dropped 0 bases, with 13 bases sitting between them. This CDR3 has 15 residues. The CDR3 sequence is CSVGGGRFSGNTIYF. In nucleotides, the CDR3 is TGCAGCGTTGGGGGTGGGCGATTCTCTGGAAACACCATATATTTT.

The rearrangement joins TRBV19 to TRBJ2-2, with TRBD2 as a possible D gene (7 bases). Trimming shortened V by 7 bases and J by 2 bases, and 17 bases separated the two germline ends. This CDR3 contains 16 residues. CDR1 LNHDA and CDR2 SQIVND come from the germline V gene (reference sequence). CDR3 DNA sequence: TGTGCCAGTACCCGGCAGGGAGGGGGTAACACCGGGGAGCTGTTTTTT. Residues: CASTRQGGGNTGELFF.

The V call is TRBV19, the J call TRBJ2-1; possible D gene TRBD2, 5 bases. Germline V lookup: CDR1 LNHDA, CDR2 SQIVND (reference sequence). This CDR3 has 14 residues. V lost 5 bases and J 7 bases, leaving 15 bases between the germline ends. CDR3 sequence: CASSVSGSTNEQFF. Written as DNA, the CDR3 is TGTGCCAGTAGTGTAAGCGGATCAACGAATGAGCAGTTCTTC. The whole variable domain, filled in from reference TRBV19 and TRBJ2-1, reads DGGITQSPKYLFRKEGQNVTLSCEQNLNHDAMYWYRQDPGQGLRLIYYSQIVNDFQKGDIAEGYSVSREKKESFPLTVTSAQKNPTAFYLCASSVSGSTNEQFFGPGTRLTVL.

There are a few counts of this clone. The chain carries TRBV6-2 or TRBV6-3 and TRBJ1-1; weak D call: TRBD1 (5 bases). Per germline, CDR1 MNHEY and CDR2 SVGEGT. V was pared by 4 bases and J by 8 bases, with 14 bases between. The CDR3 spans 13 residues. The CDR3 DNA sequence: TGTGCCAGCAGTTTTTTCAGGGAAGGGGAAGCTTTCTTT. Protein product: CASSFFREGEAFF.

The chain couples TRBV7-9 to TRBJ2-3, with 7 bases aligning to TRBD2. The length of the CDR3 is 15 residues. Germline CDR1 is SEHNR and CDR2 is FQNEAQ (reference sequence). The V and J ends lost 2 bases and 4 bases, in that order; junction bases with no gene match: 6. The CDR3 protein is CASSLLQREADTQYF. CDR3 in DNA: TGTGCCAGCAGCTTACTCCAGCGGGAAGCAGATACGCAGTATTTT.

This clone has just a few counts. This chain joins TRBV19 and TRBJ2-3; D may be TRBD1 (7 bases). Germline V CDR1 and CDR2: LNHDA, SQIVND (reference sequence). The germline V and J ends were trimmed by 6 bases and 4 bases, with 14 bases remaining between them. The length of the CDR3 is 14 residues. DNA for the CDR3: TGTGCCAGTAGCACCGGAGGGGGCTCAGATACGCAGTATTTT. Protein product: CASSTGGGSDTQYF.

The chain couples TRBV6-2 or TRBV6-3 to TRBJ1-2; TRBD1 might be the D (6 bases). The CDR3 has 17 amino acids. V lost 5 bases, J lost 0 bases, and 19 bases lay in between. CDR1 is MNHEY, CDR2 SVGEGT, per germline. CDR3 nucleotides: TGTGCCAGCAGTACCAAGCCGACAGGACCAGCTAACTATGGCTACACCTTC. Its protein is CASSTKPTGPANYGYTF.